These 26 T cell receptor beta chains share one sample of origin, sequenced in a study of CD8 T cells in Susac syndrome. With random hexamers, reverse transcription was performed on about 0.45 to 1 ug of RNA. TCRdb recomputed calls from the immunoSEQ multiplex PCR reads with MiXCR, one row per CDR3 protein. The sample has about 400,000 distinct CDR3 sequences; 85% to 90% are singletons. What was sequenced was CD8+ T cells from PBMCs. The receptors originated from a human donor with multiple sclerosis.

The chain couples TRBV4-1 to TRBJ1-5; no definite D call. Germline CDR1 MGHRA, CDR2 YSYEKL. V was shortened by 1 base and J by 4 bases, with 11 bases between the two germline ends. This CDR3 is 15 amino acids long. Here the CDR3 reads CASSQGVAGNQPQHF. The CDR3 DNA follows: TGCGCCAGCAGCCAAGGGGTCGCAGGAAATCAGCCCCAGCATTTT.

The chain links TRBV30 to TRBJ2-1; a possible D gene is TRBD1 (5 bases). CDR1 is GTSNPN, CDR2 SVGIG, per germline (reference sequence). V was shortened by 3 bases and J by 10 bases, with 16 bases between the two germline ends. This CDR3 is built from 13 residues. CDR3: CAWRMIQQGEQFF. Written as DNA, the CDR3 is TGTGCCTGGAGAATGATACAGCAGGGAGAGCAGTTCTTC.

V is TRBV4-1 and J is TRBJ1-1; a possible D gene is TRBD1 (6 bases). Germline assignment: CDR1 MGHRA and CDR2 YSYEKL. Between the trimmed V and J ends, which lost 6 bases and 1 base, there was a span of 12 bases. The CDR3 has 14 amino acids. The DNA of the CDR3 is TGCGCCAGCAGGTTTCCAGGGGAGAACACTGAAGCTTTCTTT. It is translated as CASRFPGENTEAFF.

V and J are TRBV27 and TRBJ2-7; TRBD1 is a possible D gene (6 bases). Germline-derived CDR1 and CDR2 are MNHEY and SMNVEV (reference sequence). V was clipped by 5 bases and J by 2 bases, with 19 bases between them. This CDR3 is 16 amino acids long. CDR3: CASSPPYAGATYEQYF. CDR3 nucleotide sequence: TGTGCCAGCAGTCCCCCGTATGCAGGGGCTACCTACGAGCAGTACTTC.

This clonotype was seen only once. The chain carries TRBV28 and TRBJ1-3; 10 bases fit TRBD1. Unmatched junction bases numbered 9, after V lost 5 bases and J lost 2 bases. CDR3 size: 17 residues. Germline V gene sequence: CDR1 MDHEN, CDR2 SYDVKM. CDR3 nucleotide sequence: TGTGCCAGCAGTCATATTCCCGGGACAGGGGCTGGAAACACCATATATTTT. Translating gives CASSHIPGTGAGNTIYF.

The chain employs TRBV3-1 and TRBJ2-7; TRBD1 agrees at 7 bases. In germline, CDR1 is LGHDT, CDR2 YNNKEL (reference sequence). The CDR3 sequence is 15 residues long. The ends lost 4 bases at V and 4 bases at J; junction bases unmatched: 10. The CDR3 here is CASSRLTGLQYEQYF. CDR3 in DNA: TGTGCCAGCAGCCGCTTGACAGGGTTACAGTACGAGCAGTACTTC.

The V gene is TRBV27, the J gene TRBJ2-7, with D possibly matching TRBD1 (6 bases). The V end lost 6 bases, the J end lost 4 bases, and 13 bases lay between the germline ends. This CDR3 region has 13 residues. Looked up from germline, CDR1 is MNHEY and CDR2 is SMNVEV (reference sequence). The CDR3 DNA reads TGTGCCAGCAGCCCCCGGGACATTTACGAGCAGTACTTC. As protein: CASSPRDIYEQYF.

This CDR3 is CASSQPPGLATGELFF. The DNA for the CDR3 is TGTGCCAGCAGCCAACCTCCGGGACTAGCGACCGGGGAGCTGTTTTTT. The chain joins TRBV3-1 to TRBJ2-2; 10 bases fit TRBD2. CDR1 LGHDT and CDR2 YNNKEL come from the germline V gene (reference sequence). V was clipped by 2 bases and J by 5 bases; unmatched bases: 5. CDR3 length equals 16 residues. The complete variable domain, with remaining parts taken from reference TRBV3-1 and TRBJ2-2, reads DTAVSQTPKYLVTQMGNDKSIKCEQNLGHDTMYWYKQDSKKFLKIMFSYNNKELIINETVPNRFSPKSPDKAHLNLHINSLELGDSAVYFCASSQPPGLATGELFFGEGSRLTVL.

The rearrangement links TRBV5-1 to TRBJ1-1, with a possible D match to TRBD1 (6 bases). Germline lookup yields CDR1 SGHRS and CDR2 YFSETQ. There are 14 residues in the CDR3. Trimming removed 0 bases at V and 5 bases at J, with 11 bases between. The DNA of the CDR3 is TGCGCCAGCAGCTTGGGCCAGGGGACGACTGAAGCTTTCTTT. Translated: CASSLGQGTTEAFF.

The rearrangement uses TRBV10-3 and TRBJ2-2; D not resolved. Trimming took 0 bases from V and 0 from J, leaving 5 bases between them. Per the germline V gene, CDR1 is ENHRY and CDR2 is SYGVKD. This CDR3 spans 15 amino acids. The CDR3 loop reads CAISESTANTGELFF. The CDR3 nucleotides are TGTGCCATCAGTGAGTCAACAGCGAACACCGGGGAGCTGTTTTTT.

This CDR3 is CASGLAQTVSSYNEQFF. As DNA, the CDR3 is TGTGCTAGTGGTTTGGCGCAGACTGTTAGCTCCTACAATGAGCAGTTCTTC. The V gene is TRBV12-5, the J gene TRBJ2-1; D is ambiguous. The CDR3 extends over 17 amino acids. V lost 1 base to trimming and J lost 0 bases, with 13 bases between them. From germline, CDR1 is LGHNT and CDR2 FRNRAP.

The chain links TRBV30 to TRBJ2-7; the D is unclear. Trimming took off 1 base at V and 3 bases at J, with 13 bases between the two ends. This CDR3 region has 14 residues. Germline V gene data show CDR1 as GTSNPN and CDR2 as SVGIG (reference sequence). DNA of the CDR3: TGTGCCTGGAGTGACCCGACTGGCTTCTACGAGCAGTACTTC. Translated, it gives CAWSDPTGFYEQYF.

This chain links TRBV20-1 with TRBJ2-5, with 10 positions matching TRBD2. The CDR3 loop spans 18 amino acids. Germline loops: CDR1 DFQATT, CDR2 SNEGSKA (reference sequence). Trimming at V came to 5 bases and at J to 5 bases, leaving 20 bases not matched to a gene. The chain's CDR3 is CSAPDSRTSGTRWETQYF. CDR3 DNA sequence: TGCAGTGCTCCTGATTCTAGGACTAGCGGAACCCGTTGGGAGACCCAGTACTTC.

The chain carries TRBV7-6 and TRBJ2-7, with D tentatively TRBD1 or TRBD2 (7 bases each). V shed 5 bases and J shed 7 bases, with 21 bases lying between them. The CDR3 extends over 15 amino acids. From germline, CDR1 is SGHVS and CDR2 FNYEAQ. The CDR3 sequence: CASSPNAGGGAEQYF. The CDR3 nucleotides are TGTGCCAGCAGCCCAAACGCAGGGGGGGGAGCTGAGCAGTACTTC.

The chain couples TRBV20-1 to TRBJ2-5; the match to TRBD1 covers 8 bases. The CDR3 contains 14 residues. Germline V CDR1 and CDR2: DFQATT, SNEGSKA (reference sequence). The V segment lost 6 bases and the J segment 3 bases; nucleotides outside the gene matches: 9. The CDR3 bases are TGCAGTGCGTACGACAGGGGAGGCGAAGAGACCCAGTACTTC. Its protein product is CSAYDRGGEETQYF.

The gene calls are TRBV6-5 and TRBJ2-1; the D gene is possibly TRBD1 (5 bases). The V and J ends lost 2 bases and 5 bases respectively, with 10 bases between them. The V gene's germline CDR1 is MNHEY and CDR2 SVGAGI. The CDR3 loop spans 14 amino acids. For the CDR3, the DNA is TGTGCCAGCAGTTACCTTCAGGGCCACAATGAGCAGTTCTTC. Amino acids: CASSYLQGHNEQFF.

The genes are TRBV12-3 or TRBV12-4 and TRBJ2-7, with D maybe TRBD1 (6 bases). Between the trimmed V and J ends, which lost 6 bases and 2 bases, there was a span of 17 bases. This CDR3 region has 15 residues. In nucleotides, the CDR3 is TGTGCCAGCAGCCCAGAAGGACAGTCCCCCTACGAGCAGTACTTC. The encoded protein is CASSPEGQSPYEQYF.

The V call is TRBV27, the J call TRBJ1-1; D perhaps matches TRBD1 (5 bases). CDR3 size: 16 residues. Germline V CDR1 and CDR2: MNHEY, SMNVEV (reference sequence). Trimming removed 0 bases at V and 3 bases at J, with 14 bases between. The DNA of the CDR3 is TGTGCCAGCAGTTTATCCATCCAGGGAGGGGACACTGAAGCTTTCTTT. Amino acid sequence: CASSLSIQGGDTEAFF.

This clonotype was seen a single time. This sequence joins TRBV7-9 and TRBJ2-2; 9 bases line up with TRBD2. This CDR3 has 17 residues. CDR1 SEHNR and CDR2 FQNEAQ come from the germline V gene (reference sequence). J was trimmed by 0 bases and V by 5 bases; bases with no gene match: 7. DNA of the CDR3: TGTGCCAGCAGCGCTCCTGGACTAGCGACGAACACCGGGGAGCTGTTTTTT. Encoded protein: CASSAPGLATNTGELFF.

V gene TRBV6-5 combines with J gene TRBJ2-3, with D possibly matching TRBD1 (5 bases). Germline CDR1 and CDR2: MNHEY and SVGAGI. The CDR3 is 15 residues long. V lost 0 bases to trimming and J lost 5 bases, with 12 bases between them. The CDR3 is CASSYSQGNLDTQYF. CDR3 nucleotides: TGTGCCAGCAGTTACTCTCAGGGCAACTTAGATACGCAGTATTTT.

The chain couples TRBV7-3 to TRBJ2-6, with 11 bases that match TRBD1. The CDR3 is made up of 20 amino acids. Unmatched junction bases numbered 11, after V lost 4 bases and J lost 0 bases. The germline V gene encodes CDR1 SGHTA and CDR2 FQGTGA. Here the CDR3 DNA reads TGTGCCAGCAGCTCGATGGACAGGGGGCCAGCGATCTCTGGGGCCAACGTCCTGACTTTC. Translated: CASSSMDRGPAISGANVLTF. The full variable domain, with the rest looked up from reference TRBV7-3 and TRBJ2-6, is GAGVSQTPSNKVTEKGKYVELRCDPISGHTALYWYRQSLGQGPEFLIYFQGTGAADDSGLPNDRFFAVRPEGSVSTLKIQRTERGDSAVYLCASSSMDRGPAISGANVLTFGAGSRLTVL.

This clonotype was counted between two and nine times. This chain joins TRBV6-1 and TRBJ1-1; D is perhaps TRBD1 (5 bases). This CDR3 has 12 amino acids. The V end was cut by 6 bases, the J end by 6 bases, with 11 bases between. Germline V CDR1 and CDR2: MNHNS, SASEGT. CDR3 sequence: CASSVGGPEAFF. CDR3 nucleotides: TGTGCCAGCAGCGTCGGGGGACCTGAAGCTTTCTTT.

The rearrangement uses TRBV7-3 and TRBJ2-1, with D tentatively TRBD2 (5 bases). Trimming removed 1 base from V and 5 bases from J, with 21 bases in between. CDR1 is SGHTA, CDR2 FQGTGA, per germline. This CDR3 region has 18 residues. The CDR3 is CASSLISGEWTGNNEQFF. For the CDR3, the DNA is TGTGCCAGCAGCTTAATCAGCGGAGAGTGGACCGGGAACAATGAGCAGTTCTTC.

The chain combines TRBV12-3 or TRBV12-4 with TRBJ2-7; D is possibly TRBD1 (5 bases). Trimming removed 0 bases from V and 6 bases from J, with 12 bases in between. The CDR3 totals 14 residues. The DNA for the CDR3 is TGTGCCAGCAGTTTAGCGCCAGGGCACTGCGAGCAGTACTTC. This sequence encodes CASSLAPGHCEQYF.

This rearrangement joins TRBV7-2 to TRBJ2-7; tentative D call: TRBD2 (5 bases). With 8 bases removed from V and 5 bases from J, the gap between germline ends came to 10 bases. The CDR3 sequence is 11 residues long. Germline-derived CDR1 and CDR2 are SGHTA and FQGNSA. CDR3: CASQRGNEQYF. CDR3 bases: TGTGCCAGCCAACGGGGAAACGAGCAGTACTTC.

The V call is TRBV28, the J call TRBJ1-2, with D possibly being TRBD1 (6 bases). V lost 3 bases and J 7 bases, leaving 15 bases between the germline ends. The CDR3 runs to 14 residues. The germline CDR1 and CDR2 sequences are MDHEN and SYDVKM. The CDR3: CASSFAGVVGGYTF. As DNA, the CDR3 is TGTGCCAGCAGTTTCGCAGGGGTAGTGGGTGGCTACACCTTC.